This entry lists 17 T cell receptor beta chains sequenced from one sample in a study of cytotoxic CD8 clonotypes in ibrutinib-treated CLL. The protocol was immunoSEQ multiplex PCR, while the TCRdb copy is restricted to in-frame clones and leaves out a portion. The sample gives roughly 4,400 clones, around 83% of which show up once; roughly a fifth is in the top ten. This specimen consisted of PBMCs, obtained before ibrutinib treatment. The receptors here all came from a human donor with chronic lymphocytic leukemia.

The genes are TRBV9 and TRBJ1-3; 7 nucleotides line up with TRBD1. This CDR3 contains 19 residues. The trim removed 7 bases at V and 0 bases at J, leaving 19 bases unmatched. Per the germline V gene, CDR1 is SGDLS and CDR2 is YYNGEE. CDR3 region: CASGSPPGTDSYSGNTIYF. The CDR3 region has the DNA TGTGCCAGCGGCTCACCTCCCGGGACAGATTCTTACTCTGGAAACACCATATATTTT. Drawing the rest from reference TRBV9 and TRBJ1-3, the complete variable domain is DSGVTQTPKHLITATGQRVTLRCSPRSGDLSVYWYQQSLDQGLQFLIQYYNGEERAKGNILERFSAQQFPDLHSELNLSSLELGDSALYFCASGSPPGTDSYSGNTIYFGEGSWLTVV.

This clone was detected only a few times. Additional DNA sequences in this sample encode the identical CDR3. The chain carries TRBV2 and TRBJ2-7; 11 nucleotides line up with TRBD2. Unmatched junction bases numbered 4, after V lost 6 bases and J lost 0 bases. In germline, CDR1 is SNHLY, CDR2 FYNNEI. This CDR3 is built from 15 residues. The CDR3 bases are TGTGCCAGCAGACTTACTAGCGGGAGCTCCTACGAGCAGTACTTC. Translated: CASRLTSGSSYEQYF. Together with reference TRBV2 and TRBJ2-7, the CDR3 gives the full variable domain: EPEVTQTPSHQVTQMGQEVILRCVPISNHLYFYWYRQILGQKVEFLVSFYNNEISEKSEIFDDQFSVERPDGSNFTLKIRSTKLEDSAMYFCASRLTSGSSYEQYFGPGTRLTVT.

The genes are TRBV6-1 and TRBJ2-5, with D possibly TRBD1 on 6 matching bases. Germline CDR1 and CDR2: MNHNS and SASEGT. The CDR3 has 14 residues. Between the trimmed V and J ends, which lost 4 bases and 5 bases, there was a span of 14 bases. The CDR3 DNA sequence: TGTGCCAGCAGTGTCCTAACAGGGTGGGAGACCCAGTACTTC. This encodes CASSVLTGWETQYF.

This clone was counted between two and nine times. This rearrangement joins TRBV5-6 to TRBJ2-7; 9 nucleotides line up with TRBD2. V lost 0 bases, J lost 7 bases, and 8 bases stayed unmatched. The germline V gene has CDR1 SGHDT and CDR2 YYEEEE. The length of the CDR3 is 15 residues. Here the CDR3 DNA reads TGTGCCAGCAGCTTGGAGCTGCGGGAGGGCCTTGAGCAGTACTTC. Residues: CASSLELREGLEQYF.

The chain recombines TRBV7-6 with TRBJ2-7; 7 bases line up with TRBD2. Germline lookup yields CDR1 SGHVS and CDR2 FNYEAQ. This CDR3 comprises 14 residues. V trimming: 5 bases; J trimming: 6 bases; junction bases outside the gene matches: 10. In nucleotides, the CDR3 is TGTGCCAGCAGCGAGGGGACTAACACTTTCGAGCAGTACTTC. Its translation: CASSEGTNTFEQYF.

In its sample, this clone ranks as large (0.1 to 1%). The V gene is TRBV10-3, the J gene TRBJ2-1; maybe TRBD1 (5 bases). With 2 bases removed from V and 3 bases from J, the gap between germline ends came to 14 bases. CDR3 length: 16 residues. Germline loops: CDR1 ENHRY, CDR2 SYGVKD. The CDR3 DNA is TGTGCCATCAGTGAGCCACAGGCTCCTATCTACAATGAGCAGTTCTTC. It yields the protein CAISEPQAPIYNEQFF.

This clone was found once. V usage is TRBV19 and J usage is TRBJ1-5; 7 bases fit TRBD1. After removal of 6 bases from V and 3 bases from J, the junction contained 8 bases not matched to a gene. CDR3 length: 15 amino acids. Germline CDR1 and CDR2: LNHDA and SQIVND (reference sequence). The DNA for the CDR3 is TGTGCCAGTAGCGGACAGGCGGGGGACAATCAGCCCCAGCATTTT. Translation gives CASSGQAGDNQPQHF.

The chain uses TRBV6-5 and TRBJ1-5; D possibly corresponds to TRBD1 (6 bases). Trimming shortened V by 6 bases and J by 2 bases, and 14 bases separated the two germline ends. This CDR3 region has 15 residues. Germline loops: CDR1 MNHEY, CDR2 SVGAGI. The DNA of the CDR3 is TGTGCCAGCAGCTTCTCCAGGGGAGGCAATCAGCCCCAGCATTTT. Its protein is CASSFSRGGNQPQHF.

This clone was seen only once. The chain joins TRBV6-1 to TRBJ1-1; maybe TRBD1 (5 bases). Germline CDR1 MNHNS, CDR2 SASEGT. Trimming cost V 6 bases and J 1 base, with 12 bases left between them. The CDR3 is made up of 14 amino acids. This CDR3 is CASSFSDTNTEAFF. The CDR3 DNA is TGTGCCAGCAGCTTCTCGGACACGAACACTGAAGCTTTCTTT.

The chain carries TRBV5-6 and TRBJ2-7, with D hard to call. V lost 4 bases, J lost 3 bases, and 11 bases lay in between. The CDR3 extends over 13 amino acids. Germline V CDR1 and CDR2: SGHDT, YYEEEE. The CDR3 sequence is CASSQKPFYEQYF. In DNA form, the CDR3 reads TGTGCCAGCAGCCAAAAGCCCTTCTACGAGCAGTACTTC.

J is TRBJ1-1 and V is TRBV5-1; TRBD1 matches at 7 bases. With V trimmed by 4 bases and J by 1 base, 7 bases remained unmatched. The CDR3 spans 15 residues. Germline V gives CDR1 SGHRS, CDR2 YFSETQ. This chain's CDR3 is CASSPGTEKNTEAFF. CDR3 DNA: TGCGCCAGCAGCCCCGGGACAGAGAAGAACACTGAAGCTTTCTTT.

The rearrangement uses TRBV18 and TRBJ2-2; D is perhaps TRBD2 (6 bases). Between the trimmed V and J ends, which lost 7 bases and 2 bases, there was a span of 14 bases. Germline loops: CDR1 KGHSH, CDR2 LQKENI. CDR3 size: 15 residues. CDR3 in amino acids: CASFRRDSNTGELFF. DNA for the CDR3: TGTGCCAGCTTTCGGCGGGACTCAAACACCGGGGAGCTGTTTTTT. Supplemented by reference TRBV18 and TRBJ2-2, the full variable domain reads NAGVMQNPRHLVRRRGQEARLRCSPMKGHSHVYWYRQLPEEGLKFMVYLQKENIIDESGMPKERFSAEFPKEGPSILRIQQVVRGDSAAYFCASFRRDSNTGELFFGEGSRLTVL.

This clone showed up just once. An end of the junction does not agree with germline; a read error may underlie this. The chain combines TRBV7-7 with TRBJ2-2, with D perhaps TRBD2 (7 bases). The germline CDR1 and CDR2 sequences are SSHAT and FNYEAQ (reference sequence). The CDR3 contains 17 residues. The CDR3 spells CASSPKGQRGNTGELFF. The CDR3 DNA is TGTGCTAGCAGTCCCAAAGGACAGCGGGGGAACACCGGGGAGCTGTTTTTT.

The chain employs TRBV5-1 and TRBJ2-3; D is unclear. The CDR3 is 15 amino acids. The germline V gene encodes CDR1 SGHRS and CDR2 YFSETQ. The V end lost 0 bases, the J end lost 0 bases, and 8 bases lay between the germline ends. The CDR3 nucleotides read TGCGCCAGCAGCTTGGGCCACTCTAGCACAGATACGCAGTATTTT. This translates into CASSLGHSSTDTQYF.

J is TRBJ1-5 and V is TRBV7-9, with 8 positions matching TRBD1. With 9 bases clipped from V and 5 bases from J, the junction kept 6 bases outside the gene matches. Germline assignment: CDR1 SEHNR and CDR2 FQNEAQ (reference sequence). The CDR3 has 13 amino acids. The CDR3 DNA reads TGTGCCAGTGACAGGGGAGTAGATCAGCCCCAGCATTTT. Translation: CASDRGVDQPQHF.

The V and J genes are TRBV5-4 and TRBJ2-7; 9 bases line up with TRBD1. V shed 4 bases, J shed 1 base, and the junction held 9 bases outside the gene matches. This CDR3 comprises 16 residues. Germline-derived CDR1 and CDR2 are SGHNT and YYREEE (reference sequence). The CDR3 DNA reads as TGTGCCAGCAGCCCTCTTTACGGGACAGGGTCCTACGAGCAGTACTTC. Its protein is CASSPLYGTGSYEQYF.

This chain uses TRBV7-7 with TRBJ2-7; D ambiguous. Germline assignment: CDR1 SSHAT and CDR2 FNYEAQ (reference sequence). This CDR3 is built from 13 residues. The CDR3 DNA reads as TGTGCTAGCTCCGTTCAACCGGAATACGAGCAGTACTTC. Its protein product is CASSVQPEYEQYF.